This record looks at one T cell receptor (beta chain) sequence and its context. The data were obtained in a study of cytomegalovirus exposure and HLA in healthy donors. Primers: 60 Vbeta forward and 13 Jbeta reverse. Assay used: immunoSEQ multiplex PCR; TCRdb lists only in-frame clones, some missing. The sample lists some 130,000 clones; about 80% were seen once. This CDR3 contains 12 residues. V dropped 5 bases and J dropped 5 bases, with 9 bases sitting between them. CDR1 is LNHDA and CDR2 is SQIVND in the germline V gene (reference sequence). The clonotype comes from a male donor in good health and CMV-seropositive. What was sequenced was PBMCs. This chain connects TRBV19 to TRBJ2-5; TRBD1 might be the D (5 bases). The CDR3 here is CASSHGAETQYF. CDR3 coding DNA: TGTGCCAGTAGTCATGGGGCCGAGACCCAGTACTTC.